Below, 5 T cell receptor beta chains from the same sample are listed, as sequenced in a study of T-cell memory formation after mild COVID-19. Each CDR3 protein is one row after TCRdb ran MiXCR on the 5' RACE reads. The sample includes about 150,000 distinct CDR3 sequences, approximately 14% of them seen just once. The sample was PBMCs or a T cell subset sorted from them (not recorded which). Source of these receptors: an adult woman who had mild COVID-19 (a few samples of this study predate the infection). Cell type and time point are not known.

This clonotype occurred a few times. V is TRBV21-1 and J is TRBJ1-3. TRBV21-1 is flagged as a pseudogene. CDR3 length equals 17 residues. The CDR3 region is CASSARDRYYSGNTIYF. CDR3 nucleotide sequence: TGTGCCAGCAGCGCCCGAGATCGGTACTACTCTGGAAACACCATATATTTT.

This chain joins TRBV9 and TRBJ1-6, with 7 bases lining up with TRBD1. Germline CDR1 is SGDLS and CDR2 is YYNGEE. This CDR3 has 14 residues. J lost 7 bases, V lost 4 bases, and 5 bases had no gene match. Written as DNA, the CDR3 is TGTGCCAGCAGCACCGGGACAGTAAATTCACCCCTCCACTTT. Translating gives CASSTGTVNSPLHF. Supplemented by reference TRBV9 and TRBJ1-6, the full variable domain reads DSGVTQTPKHLITATGQRVTLRCSPRSGDLSVYWYQQSLDQGLQFLIQYYNGEERAKGNILERFSAQQFPDLHSELNLSSLELGDSALYFCASSTGTVNSPLHFGNGTRLTVT.

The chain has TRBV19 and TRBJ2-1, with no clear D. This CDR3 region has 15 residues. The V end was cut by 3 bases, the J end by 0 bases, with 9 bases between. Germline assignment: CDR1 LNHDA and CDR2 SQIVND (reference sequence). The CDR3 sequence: CASSMRATSYNEQFF. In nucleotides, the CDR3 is TGTGCCAGTAGTATGCGAGCCACCTCCTACAATGAGCAGTTCTTC.

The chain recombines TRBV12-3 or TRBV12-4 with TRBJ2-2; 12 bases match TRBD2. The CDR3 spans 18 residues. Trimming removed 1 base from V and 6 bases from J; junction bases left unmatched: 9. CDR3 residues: CASSLESGLAGGPGELFF. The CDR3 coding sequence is TGTGCCAGCAGTTTAGAGTCGGGGCTAGCGGGAGGGCCCGGGGAGCTGTTTTTT.

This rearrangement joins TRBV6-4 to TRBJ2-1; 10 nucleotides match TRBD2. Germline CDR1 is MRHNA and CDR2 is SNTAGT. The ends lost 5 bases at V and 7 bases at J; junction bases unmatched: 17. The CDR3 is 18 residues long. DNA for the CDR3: TGTGCCAGCAGTACGACCGAATTAGCGGGAGGATCTTCGAATGAGCAGTTCTTC. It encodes CASSTTELAGGSSNEQFF.